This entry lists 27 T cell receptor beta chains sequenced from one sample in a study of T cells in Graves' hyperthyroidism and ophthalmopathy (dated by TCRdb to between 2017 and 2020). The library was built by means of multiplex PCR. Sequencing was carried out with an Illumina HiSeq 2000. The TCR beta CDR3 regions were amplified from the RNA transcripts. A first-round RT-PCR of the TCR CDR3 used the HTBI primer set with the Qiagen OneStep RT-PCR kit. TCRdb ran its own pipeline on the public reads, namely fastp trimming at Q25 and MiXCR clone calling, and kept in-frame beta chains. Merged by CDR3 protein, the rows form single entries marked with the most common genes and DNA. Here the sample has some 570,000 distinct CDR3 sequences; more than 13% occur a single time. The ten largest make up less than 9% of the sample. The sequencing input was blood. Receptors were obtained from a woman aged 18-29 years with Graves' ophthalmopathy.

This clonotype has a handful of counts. The CDR3 loop is CASSMPAGGNTEAFF. DNA of the CDR3: TGTGCCAGTAGTATGCCCGCAGGAGGAAACACTGAAGCTTTCTTT. J is TRBJ1-1 and V is TRBV19; D is unclear. CDR3 length: 15 residues. V dropped 3 bases and J dropped 2 bases, with 13 bases sitting between them. Germline CDR1 reads LNHDA; CDR2 reads SQIVND (reference sequence).

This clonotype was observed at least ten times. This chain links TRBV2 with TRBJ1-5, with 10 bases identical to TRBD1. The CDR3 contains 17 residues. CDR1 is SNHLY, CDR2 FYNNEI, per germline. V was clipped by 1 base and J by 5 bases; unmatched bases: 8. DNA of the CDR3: TGTGCCAGCAGTGAAGAGTCGGGACAGGGGTCCCATCAGCCCCAGCATTTT. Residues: CASSEESGQGSHQPQHF.

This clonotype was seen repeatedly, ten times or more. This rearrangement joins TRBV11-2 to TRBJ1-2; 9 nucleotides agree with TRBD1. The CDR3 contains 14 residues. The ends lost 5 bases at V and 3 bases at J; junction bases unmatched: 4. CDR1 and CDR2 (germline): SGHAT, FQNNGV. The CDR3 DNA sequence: TGTGCCAGCAGCCCCGGGACAGGGCACTATGGCTACACCTTC. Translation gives CASSPGTGHYGYTF. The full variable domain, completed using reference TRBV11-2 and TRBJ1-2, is EAGVAQSPRYKIIEKRQSVAFWCNPISGHATLYWYQQILGQGPKLLIQFQNNGVVDDSQLPKDRFSAERLKGVDSTLKIQPAKLEDSAVYLCASSPGTGHYGYTFGSGTRLTVV.

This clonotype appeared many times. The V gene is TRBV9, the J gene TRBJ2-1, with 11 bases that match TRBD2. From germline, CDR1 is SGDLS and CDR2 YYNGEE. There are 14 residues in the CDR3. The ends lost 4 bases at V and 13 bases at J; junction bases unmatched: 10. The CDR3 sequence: CASSLELAGALQFF. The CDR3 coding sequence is TGTGCCAGCAGCCTAGAACTAGCGGGAGCCTTACAGTTCTTC. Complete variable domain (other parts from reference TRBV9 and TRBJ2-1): DSGVTQTPKHLITATGQRVTLRCSPRSGDLSVYWYQQSLDQGLQFLIQYYNGEERAKGNILERFSAQQFPDLHSELNLSSLELGDSALYFCASSLELAGALQFFGPGTRLTVL.

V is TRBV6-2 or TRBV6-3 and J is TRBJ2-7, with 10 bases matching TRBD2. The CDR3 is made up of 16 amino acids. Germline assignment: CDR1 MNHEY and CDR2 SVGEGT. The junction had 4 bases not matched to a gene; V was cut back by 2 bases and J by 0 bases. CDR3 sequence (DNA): TGTGCCAGCAGTTACCCCCCTAGCGGGAGCTCCTACGAGCAGTACTTC. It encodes CASSYPPSGSSYEQYF.

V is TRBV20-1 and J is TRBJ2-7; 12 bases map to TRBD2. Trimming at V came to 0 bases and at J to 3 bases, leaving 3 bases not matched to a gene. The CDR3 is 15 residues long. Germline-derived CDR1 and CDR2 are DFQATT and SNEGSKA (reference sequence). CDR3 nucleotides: TGCAGTGCTAGAGATACGACTAGCGGGAGCTACGAGCAGTACTTC. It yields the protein CSARDTTSGSYEQYF.

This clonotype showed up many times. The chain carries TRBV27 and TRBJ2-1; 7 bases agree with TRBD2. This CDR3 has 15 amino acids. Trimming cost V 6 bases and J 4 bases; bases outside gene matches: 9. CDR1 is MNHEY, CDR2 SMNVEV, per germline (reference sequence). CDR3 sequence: CASSLRLAEYNEQFF. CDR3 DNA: TGTGCCAGCAGCCTAAGGCTAGCGGAGTACAATGAGCAGTTCTTC.

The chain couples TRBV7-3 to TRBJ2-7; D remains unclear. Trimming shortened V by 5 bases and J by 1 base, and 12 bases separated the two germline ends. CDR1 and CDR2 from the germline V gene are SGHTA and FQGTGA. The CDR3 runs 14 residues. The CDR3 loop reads CASSPSLWSYEQYF. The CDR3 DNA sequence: TGTGCCAGCAGCCCCTCCCTCTGGTCCTACGAGCAGTACTTC.

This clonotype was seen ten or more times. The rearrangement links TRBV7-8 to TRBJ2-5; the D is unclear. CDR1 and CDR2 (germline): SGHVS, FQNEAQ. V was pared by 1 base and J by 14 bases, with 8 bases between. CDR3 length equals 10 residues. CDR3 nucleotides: TGTGCCAGCAGCTTAGGAAACGTCTACTTC. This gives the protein CASSLGNVYF.

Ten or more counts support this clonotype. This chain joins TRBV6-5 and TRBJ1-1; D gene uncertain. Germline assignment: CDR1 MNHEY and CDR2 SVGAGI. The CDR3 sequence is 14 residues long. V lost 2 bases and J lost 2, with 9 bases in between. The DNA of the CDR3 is TGTGCCAGCAGTTACAGGATCCAAAACACTGAAGCTTTCTTT. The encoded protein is CASSYRIQNTEAFF.

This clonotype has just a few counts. For the CDR3, the DNA is TGTGCCAGCAGCCAAGGGACCCCCTATCAACAGGGGGAAACTGAAGCTTTCTTT. As protein: CASSQGTPYQQGETEAFF. The chain uses TRBV14 and TRBJ1-1; 8 nucleotides match TRBD1. J lost 5 bases, V lost 1 base, and 15 bases had no gene match. Germline values: CDR1 SGHDN, CDR2 FVKESK. The CDR3 is 18 residues long.

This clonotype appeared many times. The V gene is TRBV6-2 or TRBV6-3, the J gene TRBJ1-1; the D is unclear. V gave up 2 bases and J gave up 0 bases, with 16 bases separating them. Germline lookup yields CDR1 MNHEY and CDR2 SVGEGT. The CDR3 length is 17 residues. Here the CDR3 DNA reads TGTGCCAGCAGTTACCAGGAAGTTCAGACGGTGAACACTGAAGCTTTCTTT. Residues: CASSYQEVQTVNTEAFF.

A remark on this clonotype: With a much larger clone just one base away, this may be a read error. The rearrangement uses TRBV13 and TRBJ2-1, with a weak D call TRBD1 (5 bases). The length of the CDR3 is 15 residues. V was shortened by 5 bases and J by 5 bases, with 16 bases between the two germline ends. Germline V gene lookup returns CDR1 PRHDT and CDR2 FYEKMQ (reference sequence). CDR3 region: CASSPTKTEHNEQFF. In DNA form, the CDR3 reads TGTGCCAGCAGCCCCACAAAGACAGAGCACAATGAGCAGTTCTTC. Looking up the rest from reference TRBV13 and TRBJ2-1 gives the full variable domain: AAGVIQSPRHLIKEKRETATLKCYPIPRHDTVYWYQQGPGQDPQFLISFYEKMQSDKGSIPDRFSAQQFSDYHSELNMSSLELGDSALYFCASSPTKTEHNEQFFGPGTRLTVL.

In DNA, the CDR3 is TGTGCCAGCAGCGTAGAGGTGAAGGGTTGGGAGACCCAGTACTTC. Encoded protein: CASSVEVKGWETQYF. The V gene is TRBV9, the J gene TRBJ2-5; no definite D call. The CDR3 length is 15 residues. Between the trimmed V and J ends, which lost 0 bases and 5 bases, there was a span of 14 bases. Germline V gene lookup returns CDR1 SGDLS and CDR2 YYNGEE.

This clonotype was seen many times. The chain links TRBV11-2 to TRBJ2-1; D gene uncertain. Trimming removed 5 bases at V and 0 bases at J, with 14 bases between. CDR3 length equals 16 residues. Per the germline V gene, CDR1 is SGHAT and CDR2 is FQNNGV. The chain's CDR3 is CASSPLAASSYNEQFF. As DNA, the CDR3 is TGTGCCAGCAGCCCCCTCGCAGCGAGCTCCTACAATGAGCAGTTCTTC. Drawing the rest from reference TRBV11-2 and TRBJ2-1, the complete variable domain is EAGVAQSPRYKIIEKRQSVAFWCNPISGHATLYWYQQILGQGPKLLIQFQNNGVVDDSQLPKDRFSAERLKGVDSTLKIQPAKLEDSAVYLCASSPLAASSYNEQFFGPGTRLTVL.

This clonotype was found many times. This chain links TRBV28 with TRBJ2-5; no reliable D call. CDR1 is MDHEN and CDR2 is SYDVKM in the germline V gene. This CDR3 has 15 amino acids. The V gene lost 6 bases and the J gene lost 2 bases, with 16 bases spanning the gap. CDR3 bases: TGTGCCAGCAGACCAGAGGCGGCACCTCAAGAGACCCAGTACTTC. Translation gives CASRPEAAPQETQYF.

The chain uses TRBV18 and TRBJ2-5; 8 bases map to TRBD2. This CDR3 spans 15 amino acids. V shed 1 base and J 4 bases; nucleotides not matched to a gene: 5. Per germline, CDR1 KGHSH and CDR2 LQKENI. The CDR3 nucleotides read TGTGCCAGCTCACCACAACCGGGAGGGCGAGAGACCCAGTACTTC. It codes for CASSPQPGGRETQYF.

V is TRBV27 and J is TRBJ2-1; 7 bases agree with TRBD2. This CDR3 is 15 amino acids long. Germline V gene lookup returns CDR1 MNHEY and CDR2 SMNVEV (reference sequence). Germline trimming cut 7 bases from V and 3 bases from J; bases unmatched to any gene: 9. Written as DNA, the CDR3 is TGTGCCAGCACCCTCCTACCTAGCGGCTACAATGAGCAGTTCTTC. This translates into CASTLLPSGYNEQFF.

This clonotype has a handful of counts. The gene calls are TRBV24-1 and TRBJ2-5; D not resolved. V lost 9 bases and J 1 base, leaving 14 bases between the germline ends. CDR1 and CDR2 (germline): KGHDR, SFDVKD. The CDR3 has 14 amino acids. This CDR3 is CATSEPAFQETQYF. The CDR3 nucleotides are TGTGCCACCTCGGAGCCGGCTTTCCAAGAGACCCAGTACTTC.

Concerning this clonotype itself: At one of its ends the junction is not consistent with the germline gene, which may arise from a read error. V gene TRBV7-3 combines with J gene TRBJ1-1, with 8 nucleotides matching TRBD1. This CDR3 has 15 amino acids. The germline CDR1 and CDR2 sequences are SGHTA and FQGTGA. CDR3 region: CASSTSGGPNTEVFF. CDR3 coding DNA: TGTGCCAGCAGCACCTCAGGGGGCCCGAACACTGAAGTTTTCTTT.

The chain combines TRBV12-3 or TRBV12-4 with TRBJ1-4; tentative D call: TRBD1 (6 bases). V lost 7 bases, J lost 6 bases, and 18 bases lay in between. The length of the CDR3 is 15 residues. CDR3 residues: CASTLKTRGDEKLFF. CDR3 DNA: TGTGCCAGCACCTTGAAGACAAGGGGGGATGAAAAACTGTTTTTT.

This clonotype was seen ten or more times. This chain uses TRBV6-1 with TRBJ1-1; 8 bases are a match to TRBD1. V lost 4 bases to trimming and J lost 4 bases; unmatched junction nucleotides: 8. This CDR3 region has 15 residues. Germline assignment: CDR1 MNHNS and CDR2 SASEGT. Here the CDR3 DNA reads TGTGCCAGCAGTGTCACGGACAGGGTGGCCACTGAAGCTTTCTTT. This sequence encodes CASSVTDRVATEAFF.

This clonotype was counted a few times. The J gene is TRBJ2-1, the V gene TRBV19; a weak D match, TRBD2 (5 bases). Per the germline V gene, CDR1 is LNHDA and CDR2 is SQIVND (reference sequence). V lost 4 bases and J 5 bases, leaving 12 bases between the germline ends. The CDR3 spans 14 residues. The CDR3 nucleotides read TGTGCCAGTAGTACCGTCGAGGGCCACAATGAGCAGTTCTTC. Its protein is CASSTVEGHNEQFF.

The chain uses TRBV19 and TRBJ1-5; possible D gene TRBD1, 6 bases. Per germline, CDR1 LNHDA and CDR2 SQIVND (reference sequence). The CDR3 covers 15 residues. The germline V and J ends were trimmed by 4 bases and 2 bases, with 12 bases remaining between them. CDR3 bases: TGTGCCAGTAGTAACAGGGTAGTGGGCAATCAGCCCCAGCATTTT. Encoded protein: CASSNRVVGNQPQHF.

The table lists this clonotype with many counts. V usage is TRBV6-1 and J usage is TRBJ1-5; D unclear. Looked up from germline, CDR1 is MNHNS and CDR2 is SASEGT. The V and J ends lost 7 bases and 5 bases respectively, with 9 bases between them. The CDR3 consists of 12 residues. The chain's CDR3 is CASTRYDQPQHF. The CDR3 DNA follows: TGTGCCAGCACCCGGTATGATCAGCCCCAGCATTTT.

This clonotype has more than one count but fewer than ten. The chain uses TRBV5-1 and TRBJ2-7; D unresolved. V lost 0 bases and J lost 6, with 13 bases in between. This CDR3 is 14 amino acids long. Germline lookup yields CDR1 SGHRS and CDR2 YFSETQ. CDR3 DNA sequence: TGCGCCAGCAGCTTGGAAGGACCCCCAGGCGAGCAGTACTTC. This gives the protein CASSLEGPPGEQYF.

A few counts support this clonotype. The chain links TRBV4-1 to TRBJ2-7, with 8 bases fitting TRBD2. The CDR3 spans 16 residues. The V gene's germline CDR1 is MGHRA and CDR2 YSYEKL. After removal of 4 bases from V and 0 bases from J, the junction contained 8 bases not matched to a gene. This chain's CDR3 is CASSLLAGWSSYEQYF. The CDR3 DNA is TGCGCCAGCAGCCTCCTAGCGGGCTGGAGCTCCTACGAGCAGTACTTC.